The entry below describes one T cell receptor beta chain. The table lists this clonotype with a count of one. Its antigen is not yet known. The sample holds no much larger clone one base away, and base qualities are not on file. Resting on one read, the evidence is weak. The library relied on PCR. Instrument used: Illumina HiSeq 2500. Molecular barcoding was employed in the preparation of TCR libraries, with unique molecular identifiers being used to normalize TCRbeta repertoire quantification. Through fastp at Q25 and MiXCR, TCRdb rebuilt clones from the public reads, retaining in-frame beta chains. Each record represents a unique CDR3 protein, reported with the most common genes and DNA among its rows. A total of 32,000 or so distinct CDR3 sequences appear in this sample, less than 8.5% of them only once. Together, the top ten hold about 27% of the sample. According to the study, the label for this sample's time point signals: day 60 (about 2 months) after transplantation. The treatment or condition label here, explained by the study, means: allogeneic hematopoietic cell transplantation with graft depleted of TCRalphabeta T cells and CD19 B cells. Transplant recipients were children who received TCRalphabeta/CD19-depleted allogeneic hematopoietic cell grafts.

The data are from a study of T-cell reconstitution after alpha-beta-depleted transplantation in children (dated by TCRdb to the mid-2010s). Looking at the study overall: The study quantitatively tracked T-cell immune reconstitution after TCRalphabeta/CD19-depleted allogeneic hematopoietic cell transplantation in children using TCR repertoire profiling. The full study reports these points: About two months after transplant, the apparently early recovery of alphabetaT-cell counts reportedly depended on just several hundred clones that had expanded rapidly and came from non-depleted graft cells. The high TCRbeta diversity at day 60 in some patients was ascribed to recipient T cells and intrathymic progenitors that had survived conditioning. Over subsequent months, a decline in hyperexpanded clone frequencies was noted, and after one year, T-cell counts and TCRbeta diversity were mostly ascribed to newly produced T cells.

The receptor was derived from a child younger than two who had a stem cell transplant for acute myeloid leukemia, so the T cells may come from the graft donor. The input for sequencing was peripheral blood, taken 60 days after TCRalphabeta/CD19-depleted stem cell transplant.

DNA sequence: TGTGCCAGCAGTTTAGGACTAGCGGGAGGGTTGCGAGCAACCCAGTACTTC. Translated, it reads CASSLGLAGGLRATQYF. The receptor chain draws on TRBV27 and TRBJ2-5; TRBD2 matches 15 bases in the middle. The CDR3 goes from the cysteine to the phenylalanine over 17 residues. Just CDR3 DNA is preserved here, 51 bases in frame from base 1. As encoded in the germline V gene (reference sequence), CDR1 is MNHEY while CDR2 is SMNVEV. Compared with germline, V lacks 2 bases and J lacks 8 bases; bases without a gene match: 9.